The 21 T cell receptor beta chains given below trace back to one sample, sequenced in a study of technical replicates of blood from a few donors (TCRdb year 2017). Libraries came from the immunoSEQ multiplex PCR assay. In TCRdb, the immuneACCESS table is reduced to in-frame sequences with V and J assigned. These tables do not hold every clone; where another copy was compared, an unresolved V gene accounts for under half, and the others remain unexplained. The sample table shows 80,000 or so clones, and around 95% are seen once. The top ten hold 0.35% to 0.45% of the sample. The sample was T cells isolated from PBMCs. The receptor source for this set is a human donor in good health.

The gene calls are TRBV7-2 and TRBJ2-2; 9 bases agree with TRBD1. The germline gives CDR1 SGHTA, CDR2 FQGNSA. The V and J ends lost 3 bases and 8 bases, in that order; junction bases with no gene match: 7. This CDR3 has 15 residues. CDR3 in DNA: TGTGCCAGCAGCTTCCGGGACAGGGAACTGGGGGAGCTGTTTTTT. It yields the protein CASSFRDRELGELFF.

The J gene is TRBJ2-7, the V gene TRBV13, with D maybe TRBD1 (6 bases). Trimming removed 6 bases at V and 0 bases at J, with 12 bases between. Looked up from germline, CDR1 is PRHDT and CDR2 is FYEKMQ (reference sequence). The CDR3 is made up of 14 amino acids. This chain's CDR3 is CASSLGQSSYEQYF. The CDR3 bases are TGTGCCAGCAGTCTCGGACAGAGCTCCTACGAGCAGTACTTC.

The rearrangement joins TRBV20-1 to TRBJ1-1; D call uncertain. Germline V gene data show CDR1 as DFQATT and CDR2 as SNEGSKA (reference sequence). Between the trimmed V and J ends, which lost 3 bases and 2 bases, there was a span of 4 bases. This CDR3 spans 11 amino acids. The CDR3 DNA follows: TGCAGTGCTAGTCTAAACACTGAAGCTTTCTTT. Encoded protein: CSASLNTEAFF.

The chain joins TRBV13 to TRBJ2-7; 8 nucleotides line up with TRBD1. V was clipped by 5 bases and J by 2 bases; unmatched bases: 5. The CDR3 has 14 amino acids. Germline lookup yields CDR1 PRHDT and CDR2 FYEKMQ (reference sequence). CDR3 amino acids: CASSRDRFTYEQYF. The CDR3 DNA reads TGTGCCAGCAGCCGGGACAGGTTTACCTACGAGCAGTACTTC.

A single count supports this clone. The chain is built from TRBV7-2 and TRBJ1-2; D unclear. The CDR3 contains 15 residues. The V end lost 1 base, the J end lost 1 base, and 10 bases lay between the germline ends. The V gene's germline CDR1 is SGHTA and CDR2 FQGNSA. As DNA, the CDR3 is TGTGCCAGCAGCTTAGTAATTTCGAGTAACTATGGCTACACCTTC. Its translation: CASSLVISSNYGYTF.

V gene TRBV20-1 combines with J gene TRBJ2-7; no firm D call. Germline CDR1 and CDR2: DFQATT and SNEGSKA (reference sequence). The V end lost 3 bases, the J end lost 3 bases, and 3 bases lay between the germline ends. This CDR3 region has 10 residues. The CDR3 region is CSASSYEQYF. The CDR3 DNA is TGCAGTGCTAGCAGCTACGAGCAGTACTTC.

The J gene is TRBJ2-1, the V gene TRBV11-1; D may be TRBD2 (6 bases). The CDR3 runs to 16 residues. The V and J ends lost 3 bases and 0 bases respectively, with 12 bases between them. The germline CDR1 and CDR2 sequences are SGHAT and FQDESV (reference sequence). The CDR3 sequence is CASSFEGRSSYNEQFF. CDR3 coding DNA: TGTGCCAGCAGCTTTGAAGGGAGGAGCTCCTACAATGAGCAGTTCTTC.

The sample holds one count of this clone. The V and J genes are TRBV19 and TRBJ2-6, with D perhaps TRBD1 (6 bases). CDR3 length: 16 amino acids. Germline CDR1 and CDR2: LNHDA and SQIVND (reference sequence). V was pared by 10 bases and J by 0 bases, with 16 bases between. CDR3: CATKGTFNSGANVLTF. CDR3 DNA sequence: TGTGCCACAAAAGGGACATTTAACTCTGGGGCCAACGTCCTGACTTTC.

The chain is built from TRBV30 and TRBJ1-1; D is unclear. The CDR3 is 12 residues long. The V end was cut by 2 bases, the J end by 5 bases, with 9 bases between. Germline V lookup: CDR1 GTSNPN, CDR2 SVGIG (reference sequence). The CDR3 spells CAWSLSLTEAFF. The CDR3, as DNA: TGTGCCTGGAGTCTCTCCTTAACTGAAGCTTTCTTT.

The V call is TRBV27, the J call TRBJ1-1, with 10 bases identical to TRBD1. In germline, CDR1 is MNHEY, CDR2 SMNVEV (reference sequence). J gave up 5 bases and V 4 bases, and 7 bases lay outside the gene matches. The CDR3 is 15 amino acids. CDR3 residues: CASSSGQGLWTEAFF. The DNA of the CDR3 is TGTGCCAGCAGTTCGGGACAGGGGCTCTGGACTGAAGCTTTCTTT.

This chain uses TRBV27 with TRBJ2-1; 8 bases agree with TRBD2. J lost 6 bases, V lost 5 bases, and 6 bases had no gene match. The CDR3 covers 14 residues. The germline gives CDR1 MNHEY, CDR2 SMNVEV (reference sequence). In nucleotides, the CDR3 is TGTGCCAGCAGTCCCGGGGGGGGAGGCAATGAGCAGTTCTTC. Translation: CASSPGGGGNEQFF.

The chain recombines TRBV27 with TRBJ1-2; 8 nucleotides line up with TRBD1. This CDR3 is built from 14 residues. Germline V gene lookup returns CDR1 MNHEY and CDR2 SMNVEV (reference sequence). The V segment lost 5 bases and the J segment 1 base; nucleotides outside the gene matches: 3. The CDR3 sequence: CASSLDRGNYGYTF. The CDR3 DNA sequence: TGTGCCAGCAGTCTTGACAGGGGTAACTATGGCTACACCTTC.

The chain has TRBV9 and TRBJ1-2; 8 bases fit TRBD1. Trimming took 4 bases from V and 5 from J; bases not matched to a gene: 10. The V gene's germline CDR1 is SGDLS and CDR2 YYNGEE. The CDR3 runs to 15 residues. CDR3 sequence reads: CASSPNGQGLYGYTF. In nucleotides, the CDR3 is TGTGCCAGCAGCCCGAACGGACAGGGATTATATGGCTACACCTTC. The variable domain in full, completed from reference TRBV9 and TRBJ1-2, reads DSGVTQTPKHLITATGQRVTLRCSPRSGDLSVYWYQQSLDQGLQFLIQYYNGEERAKGNILERFSAQQFPDLHSELNLSSLELGDSALYFCASSPNGQGLYGYTFGSGTRLTVV.

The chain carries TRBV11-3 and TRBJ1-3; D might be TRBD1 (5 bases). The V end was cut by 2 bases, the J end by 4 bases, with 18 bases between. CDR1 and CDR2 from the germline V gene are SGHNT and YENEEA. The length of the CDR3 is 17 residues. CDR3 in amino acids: CASSLTLYRFKGNTIYF. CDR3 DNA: TGTGCCAGCAGCTTAACCTTATACAGGTTCAAAGGAAACACCATATATTTT.

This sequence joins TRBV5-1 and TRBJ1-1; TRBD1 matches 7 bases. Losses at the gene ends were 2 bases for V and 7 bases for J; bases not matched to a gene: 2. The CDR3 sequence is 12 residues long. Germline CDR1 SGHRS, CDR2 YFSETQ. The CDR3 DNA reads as TGCGCCAGCAGCTTACAGGGGAATGAAGCTTTCTTT. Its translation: CASSLQGNEAFF.

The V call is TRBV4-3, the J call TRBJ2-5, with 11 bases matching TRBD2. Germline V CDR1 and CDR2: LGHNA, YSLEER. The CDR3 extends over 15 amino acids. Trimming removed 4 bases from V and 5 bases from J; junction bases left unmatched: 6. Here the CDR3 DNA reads TGCGCCAGCAGCCCACTAGCGGGAGTTCCCGAGACCCAGTACTTC. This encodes CASSPLAGVPETQYF.

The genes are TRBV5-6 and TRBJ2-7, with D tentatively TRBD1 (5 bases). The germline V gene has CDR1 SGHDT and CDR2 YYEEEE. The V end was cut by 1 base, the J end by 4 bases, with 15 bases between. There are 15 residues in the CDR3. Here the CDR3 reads CASSLYADSSYEQYF. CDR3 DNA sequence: TGTGCCAGCAGCTTGTACGCTGACAGTAGTTACGAGCAGTACTTC.

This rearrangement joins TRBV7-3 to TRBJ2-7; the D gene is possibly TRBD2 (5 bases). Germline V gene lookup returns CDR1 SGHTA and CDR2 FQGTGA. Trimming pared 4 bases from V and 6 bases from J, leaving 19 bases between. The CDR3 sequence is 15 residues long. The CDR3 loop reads CASSYLAGVPSEQYF. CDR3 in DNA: TGTGCCAGCAGCTACCTGGCCGGGGTACCATCCGAGCAGTACTTC.

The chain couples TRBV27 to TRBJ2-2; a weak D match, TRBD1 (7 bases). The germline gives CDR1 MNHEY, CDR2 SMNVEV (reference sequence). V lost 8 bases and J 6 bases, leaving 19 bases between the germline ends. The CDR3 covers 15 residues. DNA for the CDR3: TGTGCCAGCCCTCTCAGGAGGGGGCGCCCCGGGGAGCTGTTTTTT. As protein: CASPLRRGRPGELFF.

As DNA, the CDR3 is TGTGCCAGCTCAAGGTTGACAGATAATCAGCCCCAGCATTTT. It encodes CASSRLTDNQPQHF. V usage is TRBV18 and J usage is TRBJ1-5, with a tentative D call TRBD1 (5 bases). Germline V gives CDR1 KGHSH, CDR2 LQKENI. CDR3 size: 14 residues. The V end lost 5 bases, the J end lost 4 bases, and 12 bases lay between the germline ends.

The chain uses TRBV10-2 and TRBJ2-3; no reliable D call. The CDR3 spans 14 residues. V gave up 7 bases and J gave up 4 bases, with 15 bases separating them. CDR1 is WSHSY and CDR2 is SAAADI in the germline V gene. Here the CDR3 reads CASKEVASADTQYF. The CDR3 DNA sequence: TGCGCCAGCAAGGAAGTAGCAAGTGCAGATACGCAGTATTTT.